This is a list of T cell receptor beta chains from one sample in a study of vaccination and CD4 T cells after COVID-19. No antigen has been assigned to these receptors. TCRdb re-analysed the PCR reads in MiXCR, keeping a single row per CDR3 protein. Of about 10,000 distinct CDR3 sequences in the sample, roughly 27% were seen once. The input for sequencing was CD4+ T cells from blood, cultured in vitro, taken after SARS-CoV-2 vaccination. The receptor set was obtained from a human donor who had recovered from COVID-19. CDR3s include the opening cysteine and the closing phenylalanine or tryptophan. Fields, in order: J gene, CDR3 length, V gene, D gene, clone size, CDR3 DNA, CDR3 protein. D genes are given only for firm matches. Size tells how often a clone was seen (once, few, many) or the class of an expanded clone, and some rows leave it out.

TRBJ1-2	14	TRBV30	-	-	TGTGCCTGGAGTGTACTCAGGGGTGGGGATGGCTACACCTTC	CAWSVLRGGDGYTF
TRBJ2-1	16	TRBV7-9	TRBD1	few	TGTGCCAGCAGCTTAGTTGGTGGGACAGGGAACAATGAGCAGTTCTTC	CASSLVGGTGNNEQFF
TRBJ2-7	16	TRBV12-3/TRBV12-4	TRBD1	few	TGTGCCAGCAGTTTTCCTTCCGGGACAGGGCGCTACGAGCAGTACTTC	CASSFPSGTGRYEQYF
TRBJ1-5	13	TRBV7-2	TRBD1	-	TGTGCCAGCAGCAAGACAGGGGCAGATACGCAGCATTTT	CASSKTGADTQHF
TRBJ2-3	12	TRBV2	-	-	TGTGCCAGCACAACTAGCCCACCGCGCTCGTATTTT	CASTTSPPRSYF
TRBJ2-2	12	TRBV19	TRBD1	-	TGTGCCAGTAGTGACAGGGGGGTTATGGTGTTTTTT	CASSDRGVMVFF
TRBJ2-2	13	TRBV30	TRBD1	-	TGTGCCTGGAGGACAGGGGGGGCCGGGGAGCTGTTTTTT	CAWRTGGAGELFF
TRBJ2-7	15	TRBV6-1	-	few	TGTGCCAGCAGCCACAGGGACGGAAGCTCCTACGAGCAGTACTTC	CASSHRDGSSYEQYF
TRBJ2-1	14	TRBV7-2	TRBD1	-	TGTGCCAGCAGCCCCGGACAGGGTAGGGATGAGCAGTTCTTC	CASSPGQGRDEQFF
TRBJ2-7	15	TRBV18	-	-	TGTGCCAGCTCCGCCGGAGGGGACGGCTCCTACGAGCAGTACTTC	CASSAGGDGSYEQYF
TRBJ1-2	15	TRBV6-1	TRBD1	-	TGTGCCAGCGCTAAAGGGGACAGGCTCTGGGGTGGCTACACCTTC	CASAKGDRLWGGYTF
TRBJ2-6	17	TRBV11-2	TRBD1	-	TGTGCCAGCAGCTTTCAGGGGGTGGCATTTCGGGCCAACGTCCTGACTTTC	CASSFQGVAFRANVLTF
TRBJ1-5	16	TRBV28	TRBD1	few	TGTGCCAGCAAGCCTTTTCCGGGCAGGGGGAATCAGCCCCAGCATTTT	CASKPFPGRGNQPQHF
TRBJ2-2	15	TRBV11-1	-	-	TGTGCCAGCAGCCGCGGGACACGAAACACCGGGGAGCTGTTTTTT	CASSRGTRNTGELFF
TRBJ2-2	14	TRBV20-1	-	few	TGCAGTGCTCCCGGGACTCTAAACACCGGGGAGCTGTTTTTT	CSAPGTLNTGELFF
TRBJ2-7	13	TRBV7-9	-	few	TGTGCCAGCAGCCGGGACAACTCCTACGAGCAGTACTTC	CASSRDNSYEQYF
TRBJ2-2	16	TRBV4-2	-	-	TGTGCCAGCAGCCTCAGACTAGGGGAAAGCTCCGGGGAGCTGTTTTTT	CASSLRLGESSGELFF
TRBJ1-2	13	TRBV6-5	-	medium-sized	TGTGCCAGCAGTTACGAGGGAGGCGCCGGCTACACCTTC	CASSYEGGAGYTF
TRBJ2-7	17	TRBV6-1	TRBD1	-	TGTGCCAGCAGGCCGCCAATCCCCGGGACAGGGATCTACGAGCAGTACTTC	CASRPPIPGTGIYEQYF
TRBJ1-5	13	TRBV20-1	-	-	TGCAGTGCCCGGCTACAGGAACATCAGCCCCAGCATTTT	CSARLQEHQPQHF
TRBJ1-2	12	TRBV20-1	-	-	TGCAGTGCTAGAGATAACAGGATGGGCTACACCTTC	CSARDNRMGYTF
TRBJ2-2	13	TRBV21-1	-	few	TGTGCCAGCGGGACAGGGGGTATCGGGGAGCTGTTTTTT	CASGTGGIGELFF
TRBJ1-6	16	TRBV6-1	-	-	TGTGCCAGCAGACCGACCGCGGGACGGGATAATTCACCCCTCCACTTT	CASRPTAGRDNSPLHF
TRBJ1-1	15	TRBV27	-	few	TGTGCCAGCAGTCCCCCCGGGACACCTACACTGAAAGCTTTCTTT	CASSPPGTPTLKAFF
TRBJ2-7	15	TRBV6-1	-	-	TGTGCCTCCCAGGAAAGGGGCGGACCTTCGCACGAGCAGTACTTC	CASQERGGPSHEQYF
TRBJ1-2	16	TRBV28	TRBD1	-	TGTGCCAGCAGTGGATCGATGAGGGGGCGTTTCTATGGCTACACCTTC	CASSGSMRGRFYGYTF
TRBJ2-7	14	TRBV6-2/TRBV6-3	-	few	TGTGCCAGCAGTTACCGGCGGCAAAGGGACGAGCAGTACTTC	CASSYRRQRDEQYF
TRBJ2-1	15	TRBV6-1	TRBD1	few	TGTGCCAGCAGAGTAGACAGGGGTGGTTCCAATGAGCAGTTCTTC	CASRVDRGGSNEQFF